Sequencing of this TCR beta chain was carried out in a study of human T cells and chemical hapten exposure. Overall study context: Chiefly women, the patients showed alopecia areata, totalis or universalis.

In the authors' methods: TCRs per sample had a median of approximately 96,000 and ranged from about 23,224 to 700,000. One entry per CDR3 protein, called by TCRdb with MiXCR from the RACE reads. Clone size and V and J calls follow TCRdb, not the original study. Of tens of thousands of distinct CDR3 sequences in the sample, approximately 12% were seen once. This clonotype was detected many times. V trimming: 4 bases; J trimming: 3 bases; junction bases outside the gene matches: 10. CDR1 and CDR2 (germline): SGDLS, YYNGEE. The CDR3 contains 15 residues. As for time point: patch test 1, 2 weeks after DPC sensitization. As to treatment: therapeutic diphenylcyclopropenone sensitization with weekly scalp DPC. Blood sampling occurred before each patch-test application.

The sequencing used whole blood, collected in connection with sensitization to the hapten diphenylcyclopropenone (DPC). The sequence came from a woman in her sixties with alopecia areata. Some clones in this sample may be carry-over from other donors' samples. The V gene is TRBV9, the J gene TRBJ2-7, with 7 bases fitting TRBD2. The CDR3 spells CASSPGQGGVYEQYF. The CDR3 region has the DNA TGTGCCAGCAGCCCAGGCCAGGGAGGGGTCTACGAGCAGTACTTC.